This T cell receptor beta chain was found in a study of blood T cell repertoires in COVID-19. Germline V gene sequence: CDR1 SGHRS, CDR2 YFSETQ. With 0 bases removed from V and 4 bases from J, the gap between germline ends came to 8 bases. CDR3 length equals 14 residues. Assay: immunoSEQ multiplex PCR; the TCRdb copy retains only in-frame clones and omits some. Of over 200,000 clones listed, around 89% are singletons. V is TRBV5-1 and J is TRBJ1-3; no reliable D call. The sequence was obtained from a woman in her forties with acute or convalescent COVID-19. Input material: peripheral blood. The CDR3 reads CASSLGTDGNTIYF. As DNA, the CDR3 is TGCGCCAGCAGCTTGGGTACAGACGGAAACACCATATATTTT.